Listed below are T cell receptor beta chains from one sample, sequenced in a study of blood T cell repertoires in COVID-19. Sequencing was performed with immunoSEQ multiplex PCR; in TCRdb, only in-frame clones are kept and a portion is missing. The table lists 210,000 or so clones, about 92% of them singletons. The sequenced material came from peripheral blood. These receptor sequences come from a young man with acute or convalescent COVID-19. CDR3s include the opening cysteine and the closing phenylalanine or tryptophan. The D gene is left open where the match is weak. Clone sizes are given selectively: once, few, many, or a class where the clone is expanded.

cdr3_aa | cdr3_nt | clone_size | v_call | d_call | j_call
CAAGGRNTEAFF | TGTGCCGCGGGGGGAAGGAACACTGAAGCTTTCTTT | . | TRBV30 | . | TRBJ1-1
CASSLGEGANSPLHF | TGTGCCAGCAGCTTGGGAGAGGGGGCGAATTCACCCCTCCACTTT | . | TRBV5-4 | TRBD1 | TRBJ1-6
CASRSGPGLANEQFF | TGTGCCAGCAGAAGCGGCCCGGGACTAGCCAATGAGCAGTTCTTC | . | TRBV6-5 | TRBD2 | TRBJ2-1
CASRYYNQPQHF | TGTGCCAGCAGATACTACAATCAGCCCCAGCATTTT | . | TRBV28 | . | TRBJ1-5
CASSVGRGDTDTQYF | TGTGCCAGCAGCGTCGGGCGGGGGGACACAGATACGCAGTATTTT | . | TRBV9 | TRBD2 | TRBJ2-3
CAWSYLAVQFF | TGTGCCTGGAGTTATCTAGCGGTGCAGTTCTTC | . | TRBV30 | TRBD2 | TRBJ2-1
CASSLGGRETQYF | TGTGCCAGCAGTTTGGGGGGGCGAGAGACCCAGTACTTC | . | TRBV28 | . | TRBJ2-5
CASSLVTGQGYGYTF | TGTGCCAGCAGTTTAGTTACAGGGCAGGGCTATGGCTACACCTTC | . | TRBV28 | . | TRBJ1-2
CASSQRGAETQYF | TGTGCCAGCAGCCAACGGGGTGCGGAGACCCAGTACTTC | . | TRBV3-1/TRBV3-2 | . | TRBJ2-5
CASSSEGRSEAFF | TGTGCCAGCAGCTCCGAGGGTCGCTCTGAAGCTTTCTTT | . | TRBV11-2 | . | TRBJ1-1
CASSQGRQGAKPQHF | TGCGCCAGCAGCCAAGGGAGGCAGGGGGCAAAGCCCCAGCATTTT | few | TRBV4-1 | TRBD1 | TRBJ1-5
CASSSDGKLFF | TGTGCCAGCAGCTCAGACGGAAAACTGTTTTTT | . | TRBV11-2 | . | TRBJ1-4
CASSPGQGIYEQYF | TGTGCCAGCTCACCGGGACAGGGGATCTACGAGCAGTACTTC | . | TRBV18 | TRBD1 | TRBJ2-7
CASSYDEGHNEQFF | TGCGCCAGCAGCTACGACGAGGGTCACAATGAGCAGTTCTTC | . | TRBV5-1 | . | TRBJ2-1
CASSAQGQSNQPQHF | TGTGCCAGCAGCGCTCAGGGGCAGAGCAATCAGCCCCAGCATTTT | . | TRBV6-5 | . | TRBJ1-5
CSASLLAGGPWETQYF | TGCAGTGCTAGTCTACTAGCGGGGGGGCCCTGGGAGACCCAGTACTTC | . | TRBV20-1 | TRBD2 | TRBJ2-5
CASSYSGLRTGNTIYF | TGTGCCAGCAGTTACTCCGGACTACGAACGGGAAACACCATATATTTT | . | TRBV6-5 | . | TRBJ1-3
CASSSTGTSNEKLFF | TGTGCCAGCAGCTCGACCGGGACTAGTAATGAAAAACTGTTTTTT | . | TRBV7-8 | . | TRBJ1-4
CSADLRDRGPYEQYF | TGCAGCGCAGATCTCCGGGACAGGGGACCCTACGAGCAGTACTTC | . | TRBV29-1 | TRBD1 | TRBJ2-7
CASSEEGTVYGYTF | TGTGCCAGCAGTGAAGAAGGGACAGTCTATGGCTACACCTTC | . | TRBV2 | TRBD1 | TRBJ1-2
CAWSVYGQPQHF | TGTGCCTGGAGTGTATATGGCCAGCCCCAGCATTTT | . | TRBV30 | . | TRBJ1-5
CASSPGTVLTEAFF | TGTGCCAGCTCCCCTGGGACTGTGCTTACTGAAGCTTTCTTT | . | TRBV18 | . | TRBJ1-1
CASRTPRDRNNEQFF | TGTGCCAGCAGAACACCCCGGGACAGGAACAATGAGCAGTTCTTC | once | TRBV28 | TRBD1 | TRBJ2-1
CASSLEPGTGGLRETQYF | TGTGCCAGCAGCTTAGAGCCCGGGACAGGGGGTCTGAGGGAGACCCAGTACTTC | . | TRBV11-3 | TRBD1 | TRBJ2-5
CASRQTGTGYEKLFF | TGCGCCAGCAGACAGACCGGGACAGGTTATGAAAAACTGTTTTTT | . | TRBV5-1 | TRBD1 | TRBJ1-4
CASGFIPWGTSGNTGELFF | TGTGCTAGTGGTTTCATTCCCTGGGGGACTAGCGGTAACACCGGGGAGCTGTTTTTT | . | TRBV12-5 | TRBD2 | TRBJ2-2
CASSVEYMNTEAFF | TGTGCCAGCAGCGTAGAATACATGAACACTGAAGCTTTCTTT | once | TRBV9 | . | TRBJ1-1
CASSRLAGTEKDTQYF | TGTGCCAGCTCACGACTTGCCGGGACAGAAAAAGATACGCAGTATTTT | once | TRBV18 | TRBD1 | TRBJ2-3
CASSLRSSYNSPLHF | TGTGCCAGCAGCCTCCGGAGCTCCTATAATTCACCCCTCCACTTT | . | TRBV6-5 | . | TRBJ1-6
CASRAATGAGNTEAFF | TGTGCCAGCAGAGCCGCCACAGGGGCGGGCAACACTGAAGCTTTCTTT | . | TRBV6-4 | TRBD1 | TRBJ1-1
CASSPEYSNQPQHF | TGTGCCAGCAGTCCTGAGTATAGCAATCAGCCCCAGCATTTT | . | TRBV6-4 | . | TRBJ1-5
CATSRPGQGIWEQFF | TGTGCCACCAGCAGACCGGGACAGGGGATTTGGGAGCAGTTCTTC | . | TRBV15 | TRBD1 | TRBJ2-1
CASRDTGQETQYF | TGTGCCAGCAGGGATACAGGGCAAGAGACCCAGTACTTC | . | TRBV6-5 | . | TRBJ2-5
CASSYQGLPNQPQHF | TGTGCCAGCAGCTATCAGGGGCTTCCTAATCAGCCCCAGCATTTT | . | TRBV7-2 | . | TRBJ1-5
CASSISGRAYSGYNEQFF | TGTGCCAGTAGTATATCAGGGAGGGCCTACTCGGGATACAATGAGCAGTTCTTC | . | TRBV19 | TRBD2 | TRBJ2-1
CSASRTSNEQFF | TGCAGTGCTAGTCGGACTAGCAATGAGCAGTTCTTC | few | TRBV20-1 | TRBD2 | TRBJ2-1
CAGGEETQYF | TGTGCGGGGGGAGAAGAGACCCAGTACTTC | . | TRBV28 | . | TRBJ2-5
CASKGQGSSYEQYF | TGTGCCAGCAAGGGACAGGGCAGCTCCTACGAGCAGTACTTC | . | TRBV2 | TRBD1 | TRBJ2-7
CASSPMLADYNEQFF | TGTGCCAGCAGCCCCATGCTAGCGGATTACAATGAGCAGTTCTTC | . | TRBV7-3 | TRBD2 | TRBJ2-1
CASSLWGGNTDTQYF | TGTGCCAGCAGCTTGTGGGGGGGAAACACAGATACGCAGTATTTT | . | TRBV5-8 | TRBD2 | TRBJ2-3
CASSSHSGGYNEQFF | TGTGCCAGTAGTTCCCACTCGGGGGGGTACAATGAGCAGTTCTTC | . | TRBV19 | TRBD2 | TRBJ2-1
CASTTGGPYTF | TGTGCCAGCACCACCGGGGGACCCTACACCTTC | . | TRBV6-5 | . | TRBJ1-2
CASSITYEQYF | TGTGCCAGTAGTATCACCTACGAGCAGTACTTC | . | TRBV19 | . | TRBJ2-7
CASGGLAATTSEQYF | TGTGCCAGCGGAGGACTAGCCGCTACTACGAGCGAGCAGTACTTC | . | TRBV6-5 | TRBD2 | TRBJ2-7
CASSVHDLPRMWRSYEQYF | TGTGCCAGCAGCGTACACGATCTACCGCGAATGTGGCGGTCCTACGAGCAGTACTTC | . | TRBV9 | . | TRBJ2-7
CASRGQGAEAFF | TGTGCCAGCCGGGGACAGGGTGCTGAAGCTTTCTTT | . | TRBV28 | TRBD1 | TRBJ1-1
CASSPTGGTDEQYF | TGCGCCAGCAGCCCGACAGGGGGCACAGACGAGCAGTACTTC | . | TRBV5-1 | TRBD1 | TRBJ2-7
CASSLTADEQYF | TGTGCCAGCAGCCTGACTGCGGACGAGCAGTACTTC | . | TRBV7-9 | . | TRBJ2-7
CASSPQQGAYTEAFF | TGTGCCAGTAGTCCCCAACAGGGGGCGTACACTGAAGCTTTCTTT | . | TRBV19 | TRBD1 | TRBJ1-1
CASSQLALLSDEQYF | TGTGCCAGCAGTCAACTAGCCCTACTGAGCGACGAGCAGTACTTC | once | TRBV27 | . | TRBJ2-7
CASSQDPYGYGYTF | TGTGCCAGCAGCCAAGACCCCTACGGCTATGGCTACACCTTC | many | TRBV4-2 | . | TRBJ1-2